These T cell receptor beta chains were read from a single sample in a study of T cell repertoires in cytomegalovirus infection. MiXCR, applied by TCRdb to the reads, yields one record per CDR3 protein. The table has hundreds of thousands of distinct CDR3 sequences, over 7.5% seen once. Material for sequencing was PBMCs. The receptors were sampled from a human donor in good health (CMV status not recorded). Some clones in this sample may be carry-over from other donors' samples. CDR3s include the opening cysteine and the closing phenylalanine or tryptophan. Where a row states a size, it is once, few, many or the class of an expanded clone; other rows omit it.

many TRBV14 CASSPGGVSKNIQYF
. TRBV7-8 CASSSAVFGTRYEQYF
. TRBV28 CASRPGVGEQYF
many TRBV7-2 CASTFLGMKGGNEQFF
many TRBV7-2 CASSANSYEQYF
many TRBV18 CASSPLDRGQNTEAFF
few TRBV12-3/TRBV12-4 CASSSGPYSNQPQHF
. TRBV5-6 CASSLAGRGGANTEAFF
many TRBV12-3/TRBV12-4 CASSRTSGGLSNTGELFF
many TRBV7-8 CASSSDGLPSGEKLFF
. TRBV12-3/TRBV12-4 CASSFRSRETQYF
. TRBV6-5 CASSYSVAGAAEQFF
. TRBV4-2 CASSQDGTGGTEAFF
few TRBV5-1 CASLSGHNEQFF
many TRBV5-1 CASSHPRLSAYNEQFF
many TRBV7-9 CASSLGDSQGGANVLTF
few TRBV19 CASGPPPGEQFF
few TRBV12-3/TRBV12-4 CASSLDRGQYF
few TRBV20-1 CSARRLAGNYNEQFF
many TRBV18 CASSRPPRGAQEQFF
many TRBV7-2 CASSLGPGPPRWDVYTF
many TRBV27 CASSSRGLGQNTIYF
. TRBV7-2 CASSSRNLNSGNTEAFF
few TRBV12-3/TRBV12-4 CASSLGRTGAGEQFF
. TRBV7-3 CASSIPSGTSVVAGSNEQFF
many TRBV7-2 CASSLDPGGYTGELFF
many TRBV7-2 CASSLAGDSWDIQYF